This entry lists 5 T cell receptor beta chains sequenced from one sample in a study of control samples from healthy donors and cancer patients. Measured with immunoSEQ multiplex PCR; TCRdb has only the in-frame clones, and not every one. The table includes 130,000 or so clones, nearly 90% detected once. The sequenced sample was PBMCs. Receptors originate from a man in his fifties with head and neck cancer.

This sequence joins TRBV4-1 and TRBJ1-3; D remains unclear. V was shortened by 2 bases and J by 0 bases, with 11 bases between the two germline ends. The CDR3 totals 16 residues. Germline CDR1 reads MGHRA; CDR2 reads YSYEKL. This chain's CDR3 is CASSQPGRISGNTIYF. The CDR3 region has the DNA TGCGCCAGCAGCCAACCCGGACGGATCTCTGGAAACACCATATATTTT.

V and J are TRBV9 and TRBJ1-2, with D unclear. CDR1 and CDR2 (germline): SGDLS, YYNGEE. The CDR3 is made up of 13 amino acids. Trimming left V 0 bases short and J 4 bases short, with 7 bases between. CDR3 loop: CASSVGDSYGYTF. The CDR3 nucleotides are TGTGCCAGCAGCGTAGGTGATAGCTATGGCTACACCTTC.

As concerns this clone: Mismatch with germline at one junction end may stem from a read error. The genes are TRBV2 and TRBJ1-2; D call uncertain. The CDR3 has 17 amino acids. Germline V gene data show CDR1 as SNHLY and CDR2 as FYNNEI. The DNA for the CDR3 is TGTGCCAGCAGAGAAGATCCAGACCGGTTACCCGTCTATGGCTACACCTTC. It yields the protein CASREDPDRLPVYGYTF.

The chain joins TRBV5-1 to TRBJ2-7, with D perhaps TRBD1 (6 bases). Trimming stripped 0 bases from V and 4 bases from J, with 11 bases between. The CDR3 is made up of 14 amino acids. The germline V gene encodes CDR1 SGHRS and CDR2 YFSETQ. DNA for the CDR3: TGCGCCAGCAGCTTGGAAGGACAGATGTACGAGCAGTACTTC. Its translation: CASSLEGQMYEQYF.

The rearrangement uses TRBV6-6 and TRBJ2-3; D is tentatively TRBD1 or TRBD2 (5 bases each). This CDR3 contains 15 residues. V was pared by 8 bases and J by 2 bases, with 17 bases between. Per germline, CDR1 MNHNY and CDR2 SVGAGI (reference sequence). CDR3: CASCREGTNTDTQYF. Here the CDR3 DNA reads TGTGCCAGCTGCCGTGAGGGGACGAACACAGATACGCAGTATTTT.